The TCR beta chain under discussion was sequenced for a study of blood T cell repertoires in COVID-19. The germline V gene has CDR1 LNHDA and CDR2 SQIVND (reference sequence). The CDR3 contains 15 residues. V dropped 3 bases and J dropped 4 bases, with 15 bases sitting between them. Original data processing: Amplification with reference gene primers provided the estimates of nucleated cell counts. Sequenced by immunoSEQ multiplex PCR; TCRdb stores in-frame clones only, minus some. For V, J and clone size, that table is used; D and trimming come from the DNA. The table lists around 150,000 clones, about 90% of them singletons.

The source material was peripheral blood. This receptor was identified in a man aged 25 to 45 with COVID-19, enrolled during active disease. The chain links TRBV19 to TRBJ2-5, with a possible D match to TRBD1 (6 bases). This CDR3 reads CASSIGTLGRETQYF. The CDR3 nucleotides are TGTGCCAGTAGTATCGGGACACTCGGGCGAGAGACCCAGTACTTC.